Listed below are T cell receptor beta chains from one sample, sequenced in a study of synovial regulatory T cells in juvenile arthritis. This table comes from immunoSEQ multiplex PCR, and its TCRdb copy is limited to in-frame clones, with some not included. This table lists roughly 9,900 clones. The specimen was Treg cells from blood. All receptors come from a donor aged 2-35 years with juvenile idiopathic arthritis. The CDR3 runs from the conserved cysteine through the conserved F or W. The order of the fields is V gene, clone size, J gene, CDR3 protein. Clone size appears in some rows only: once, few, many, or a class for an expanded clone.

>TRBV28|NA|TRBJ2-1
CASSLVVGTYNEQFF
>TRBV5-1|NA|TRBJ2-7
CASSSLTGTSYEQYF
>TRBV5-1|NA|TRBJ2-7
CASSSLQGLRASEQYF
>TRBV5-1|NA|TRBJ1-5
CASSRAGGQPQHF
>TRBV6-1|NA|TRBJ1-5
CASSWTRQGGQPQHF
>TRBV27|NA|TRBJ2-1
CASSLSAGFRTEQFF
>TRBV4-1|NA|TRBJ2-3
CASRGGSITDTQYF
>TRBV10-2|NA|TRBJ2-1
CASSEGRGLSYNEQFF
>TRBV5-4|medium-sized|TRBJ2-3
CASSLGLDTQYF
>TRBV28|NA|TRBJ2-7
CASSLPQGAYEQYF
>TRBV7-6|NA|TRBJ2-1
CASSWEGGNEQFF
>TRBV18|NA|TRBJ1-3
CASSPQIRAAGNTIYF
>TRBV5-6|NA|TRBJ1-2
CASSTAGQGFGGYTF
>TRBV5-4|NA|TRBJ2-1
CASSIPGTELQIHEQFF
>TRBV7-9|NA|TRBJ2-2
CASSQGPRRNTGELFF
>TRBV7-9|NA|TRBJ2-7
CASSKDSVSEQYF
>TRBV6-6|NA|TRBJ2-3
CASRGGGIADTQYF
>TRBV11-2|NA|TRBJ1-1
CASSLLSGGGTEAFF
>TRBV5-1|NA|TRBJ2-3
CASSLDSSTDTQYF
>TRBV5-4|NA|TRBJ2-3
CASSLTGSYGDTQYF
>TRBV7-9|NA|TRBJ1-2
CASSSDRKGYTF
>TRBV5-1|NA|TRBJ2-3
CASSLTLAGGIDTQYF
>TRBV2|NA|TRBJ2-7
CASSDGTGLAYEQYF